The rows below give T cell receptor beta chains drawn from one sample of a study of blood T cell repertoires in COVID-19. Here immunoSEQ multiplex PCR was the method, and the copy in TCRdb shows in-frame clones only, minus some. The sample includes tens of thousands of clones, 75% to 90% of them seen just once. Sequencing was done on a sample of peripheral blood. These receptors were collected from a man aged 35 to 55 with COVID-19, enrolled during active disease. CDR3s include the opening cysteine and the closing phenylalanine or tryptophan. A D gene is named only where the DNA matches it firmly. Not all rows give a size; the values are once, few, many and, for expanded clones, a class.

V gene,D gene,clone size,J gene,CDR3 protein
TRBV4-1,TRBD1,NA,TRBJ1-4,CASSRTQGATNEKLFF
TRBV18,NA,NA,TRBJ2-3,CASSLLVRDTQYF
TRBV11-2,TRBD1,NA,TRBJ2-7,CASSLWDRSYEQYF
TRBV30,NA,once,TRBJ1-2,CAWSPDRNYGYTF
TRBV6-5,NA,NA,TRBJ1-6,CASRWGGSYNSPLHF
TRBV5-1,TRBD1,NA,TRBJ2-1,CASSFGGQVNEQFF
TRBV21-1,NA,NA,TRBJ1-3,CASSCGGRNRGNTIYF
TRBV19,NA,NA,TRBJ1-4,CASSERSLGEKLFF
TRBV28,NA,few,TRBJ1-4,CASSATDATNEKLFF
TRBV5-1,NA,NA,TRBJ1-1,CASSTQVNTEAFF
TRBV19,TRBD1,NA,TRBJ1-1,CASRDGQGHTEAFF
TRBV2,NA,once,TRBJ1-3,CASSEWDTGNTIYF
TRBV6-5,TRBD2,NA,TRBJ2-3,CASRPGLAGADTQYF
TRBV23-1,NA,NA,TRBJ2-7,CASSQPPGTFPLEQYF
TRBV9,TRBD2,NA,TRBJ2-5,CASSVGPAGVQETQYF
TRBV28,NA,NA,TRBJ1-2,CATLTENDYGYTF
TRBV28,TRBD1,NA,TRBJ2-2,CASSAEGAFSGELFF
TRBV7-6,TRBD1,NA,TRBJ2-5,CASSPRQGSSETQYF
TRBV2,TRBD1,NA,TRBJ1-1,CASNDRAAEAFF
TRBV4-2,TRBD2,NA,TRBJ2-1,CASSQDGLAGDGEQFF
TRBV27,TRBD1,NA,TRBJ1-5,CASSWTGDGNQPQHF
TRBV9,NA,NA,TRBJ1-2,CASSAGGEYYGYTF
TRBV7-9,NA,NA,TRBJ2-7,CASSTYSSYEQYF
TRBV4-2,NA,few,TRBJ2-5,CASSQGGDPATETQYF
TRBV4-1,NA,NA,TRBJ2-5,CASSQQAVQETQYF
TRBV6-5,TRBD1,NA,TRBJ1-6,CASSYNRGDSPLHF